This is a list of T cell receptor beta chains from one sample in a study of blood T cell repertoires in COVID-19. The repertoire was sequenced with immunoSEQ multiplex PCR; TCRdb's copy has only in-frame clones and lacks some. Among tens of thousands of clones listed, 80% to 90% were seen once. The material sequenced was peripheral blood. The receptors were sampled from a man aged 55-75 years with active COVID-19. Both conserved end residues are part of each CDR3. D genes are given only for firm matches. Clone size is not always given. Where it is, it says once, few, many or a class for expanded clones.

clone_size,d_call,j_call,v_call,cdr3_aa,cdr3_nt
once,-,TRBJ2-2,TRBV27,CASSLSGRWTGELFF,TGTGCCAGCAGTTTAAGTGGGAGGTGGACCGGGGAGCTGTTTTTT
once,TRBD2,TRBJ2-4,TRBV9,CASPPPSGRIQYF,TGTGCCAGCCCACCTCCTAGCGGCAGGATTCAGTACTTC
once,TRBD1,TRBJ2-4,TRBV10-3,CAILIRDRKNIQYF,TGTGCCATTCTGATAAGGGACAGAAAAAACATTCAGTACTTC
-,TRBD2,TRBJ2-1,TRBV5-4,CASSLVGGSTGEQFF,TGTGCCAGCAGCTTGGTGGGCGGGAGCACCGGTGAGCAGTTCTTC
-,-,TRBJ1-3,TRBV7-2,CASSPTGAGNTIYF,TGTGCCAGCAGCCCCACGGGGGCTGGAAACACCATATATTTT
-,-,TRBJ2-3,TRBV28,CASSFGQGTQYF,TGTGCCAGCAGTTTCGGGCAGGGGACGCAGTATTTT
few,-,TRBJ2-7,TRBV6-5,CASSSEMSSYEQYF,TGTGCCAGCAGTTCGGAGATGAGCTCCTACGAGCAGTACTTC
-,-,TRBJ2-3,TRBV6-2/TRBV6-3,CASSPPLASSTDTQYF,TGTGCCAGCAGCCCTCCTCTAGCGTCTAGCACAGATACGCAGTATTTT
-,TRBD2,TRBJ2-3,TRBV5-6,CASSLDRRLAQDTQYF,TGTGCCAGCAGCTTAGACAGGAGACTAGCGCAGGATACGCAGTATTTT
once,TRBD1,TRBJ1-5,TRBV6-2/TRBV6-3,CASSYLRGPLAQPQHF,TGTGCCAGCAGTTACCTCAGGGGGCCACTGGCTCAGCCCCAGCATTTT
-,-,TRBJ1-2,TRBV28,CASSLSSYGYTF,TGTGCCAGCAGTTTATCGAGCTATGGCTACACCTTC
-,TRBD1,TRBJ2-7,TRBV28,CASSPGQPPYEQYF,TGTGCCAGCAGTCCGGGACAGCCACCCTACGAGCAGTACTTC
-,TRBD1,TRBJ2-1,TRBV7-8,CASGQGLWNEQFF,TGTGCCAGCGGACAGGGGCTGTGGAATGAGCAGTTCTTC
-,TRBD1,TRBJ1-1,TRBV11-3,CASSPDRGSTEAFF,TGTGCCAGCAGTCCGGACAGGGGGAGCACTGAAGCTTTCTTT